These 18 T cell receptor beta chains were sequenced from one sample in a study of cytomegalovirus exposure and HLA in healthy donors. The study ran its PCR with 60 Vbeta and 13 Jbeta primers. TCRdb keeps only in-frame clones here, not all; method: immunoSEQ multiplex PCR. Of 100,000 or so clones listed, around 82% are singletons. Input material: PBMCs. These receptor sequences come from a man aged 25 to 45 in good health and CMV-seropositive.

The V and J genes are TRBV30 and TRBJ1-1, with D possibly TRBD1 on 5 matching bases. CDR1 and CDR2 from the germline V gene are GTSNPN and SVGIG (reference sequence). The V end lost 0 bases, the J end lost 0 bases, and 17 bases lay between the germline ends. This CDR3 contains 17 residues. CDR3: CAWSVLGRSLMNTEAFF. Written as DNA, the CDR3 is TGTGCCTGGAGTGTATTGGGGCGGTCTCTAATGAACACTGAAGCTTTCTTT.

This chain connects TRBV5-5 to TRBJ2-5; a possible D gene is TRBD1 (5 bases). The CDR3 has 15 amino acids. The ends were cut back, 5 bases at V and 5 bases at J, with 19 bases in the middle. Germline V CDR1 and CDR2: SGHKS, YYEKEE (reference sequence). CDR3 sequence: CASSHDPQGWETQYF. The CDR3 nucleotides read TGTGCCAGCAGTCACGACCCGCAGGGATGGGAGACCCAGTACTTC.

CDR3 in DNA: TGTGCCATCAGTGACTCCCAGGGAGGCGATGGCTACACCTTC. Translated: CAISDSQGGDGYTF. This chain joins TRBV10-3 and TRBJ1-2, with a weak D call TRBD1 (5 bases). The germline V and J ends were trimmed by 3 bases and 6 bases, with 14 bases remaining between them. This CDR3 is 14 amino acids long. Germline CDR1 reads ENHRY; CDR2 reads SYGVKD.

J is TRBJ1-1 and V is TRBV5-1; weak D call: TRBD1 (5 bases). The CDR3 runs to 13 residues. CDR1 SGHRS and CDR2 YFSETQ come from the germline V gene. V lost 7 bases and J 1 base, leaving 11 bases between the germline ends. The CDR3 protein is CASGGVQNTEAFF. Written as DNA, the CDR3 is TGCGCCAGCGGGGGGGTTCAGAACACTGAAGCTTTCTTT.

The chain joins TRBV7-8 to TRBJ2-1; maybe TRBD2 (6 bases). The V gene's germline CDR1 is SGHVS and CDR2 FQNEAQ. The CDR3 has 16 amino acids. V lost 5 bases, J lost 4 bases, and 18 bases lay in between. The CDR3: CASSTTRASVYNEQFF. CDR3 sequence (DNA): TGTGCCAGCAGCACAACGCGGGCTAGCGTATACAATGAGCAGTTCTTC.

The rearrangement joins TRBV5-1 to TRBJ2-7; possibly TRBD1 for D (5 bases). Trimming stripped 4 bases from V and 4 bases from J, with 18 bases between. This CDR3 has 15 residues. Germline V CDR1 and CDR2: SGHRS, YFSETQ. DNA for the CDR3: TGCGCCAGCAGCCCTGGTGGGGCCACCGGGTACGAGCAGTACTTC. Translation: CASSPGGATGYEQYF. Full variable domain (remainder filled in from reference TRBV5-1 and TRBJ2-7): KAGVTQTPRYLIKTRGQQVTLSCSPISGHRSVSWYQQTPGQGLQFLFEYFSETQRNKGNFPGRFSGRQFSNSRSEMNVSTLELGDSALYLCASSPGGATGYEQYFGPGTRLTVT.

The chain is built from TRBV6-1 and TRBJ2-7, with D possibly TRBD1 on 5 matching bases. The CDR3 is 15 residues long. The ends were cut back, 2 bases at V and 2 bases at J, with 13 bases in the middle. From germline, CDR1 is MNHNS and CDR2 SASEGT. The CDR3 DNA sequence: TGTGCCAGCAGTGAAACACTGACAGCAACCTACGAGCAGTACTTC. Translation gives CASSETLTATYEQYF.

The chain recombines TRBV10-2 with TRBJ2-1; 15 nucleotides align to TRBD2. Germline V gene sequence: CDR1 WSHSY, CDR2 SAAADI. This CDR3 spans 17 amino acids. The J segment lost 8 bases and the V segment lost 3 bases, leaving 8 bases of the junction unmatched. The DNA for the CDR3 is TGCGCCAGCAGTGATTACCCCGGACTAGCGGGAGGGCATGAGCAGTTCTTC. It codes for CASSDYPGLAGGHEQFF.

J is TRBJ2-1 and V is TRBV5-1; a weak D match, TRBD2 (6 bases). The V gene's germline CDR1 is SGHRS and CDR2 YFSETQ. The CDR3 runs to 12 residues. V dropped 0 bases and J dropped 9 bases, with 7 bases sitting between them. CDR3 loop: CASSLAGGEQFF. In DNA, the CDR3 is TGCGCCAGCAGCTTGGCCGGGGGTGAGCAGTTCTTC.

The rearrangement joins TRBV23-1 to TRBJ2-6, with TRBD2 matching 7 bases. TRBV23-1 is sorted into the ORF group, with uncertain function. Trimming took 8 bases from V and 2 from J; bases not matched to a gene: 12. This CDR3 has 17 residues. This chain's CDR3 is CASLLTSDRTGANVLTF. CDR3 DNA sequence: TGCGCCAGCCTCCTAACTAGCGATAGGACTGGGGCCAACGTCCTGACTTTC.

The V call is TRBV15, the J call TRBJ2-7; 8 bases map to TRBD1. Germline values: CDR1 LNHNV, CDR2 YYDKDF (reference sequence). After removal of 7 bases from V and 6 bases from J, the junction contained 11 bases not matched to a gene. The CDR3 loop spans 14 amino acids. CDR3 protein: CATKGRQGFGEQYF. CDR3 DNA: TGTGCCACCAAGGGGCGACAGGGGTTCGGCGAGCAGTACTTC.

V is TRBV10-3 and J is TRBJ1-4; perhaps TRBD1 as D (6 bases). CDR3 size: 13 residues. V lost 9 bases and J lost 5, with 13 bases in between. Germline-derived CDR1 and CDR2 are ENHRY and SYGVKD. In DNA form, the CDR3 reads TGTGCCATGAATGGGGGCCCCAATGAAAAACTGTTTTTT. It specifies CAMNGGPNEKLFF.

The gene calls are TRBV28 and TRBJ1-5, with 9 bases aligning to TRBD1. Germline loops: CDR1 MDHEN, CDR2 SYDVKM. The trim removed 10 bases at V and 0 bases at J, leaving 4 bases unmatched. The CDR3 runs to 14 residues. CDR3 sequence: CATKTGGSNQPQHF. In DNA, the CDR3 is TGTGCCACTAAGACAGGGGGTAGCAATCAGCCCCAGCATTTT. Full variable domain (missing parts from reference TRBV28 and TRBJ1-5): DVKVTQSSRYLVKRTGEKVFLECVQDMDHENMFWYRQDPGLGLRLIYFSYDVKMKEKGDIPEGYSVSREKKERFSLILESASTNQTSMYLCATKTGGSNQPQHFGDGTRLSIL.

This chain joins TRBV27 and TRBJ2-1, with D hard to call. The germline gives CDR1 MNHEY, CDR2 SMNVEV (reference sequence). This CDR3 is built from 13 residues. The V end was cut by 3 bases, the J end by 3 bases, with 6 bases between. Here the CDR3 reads CASSFNIYNEQFF. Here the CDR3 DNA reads TGTGCCAGCAGTTTTAACATCTACAATGAGCAGTTCTTC.

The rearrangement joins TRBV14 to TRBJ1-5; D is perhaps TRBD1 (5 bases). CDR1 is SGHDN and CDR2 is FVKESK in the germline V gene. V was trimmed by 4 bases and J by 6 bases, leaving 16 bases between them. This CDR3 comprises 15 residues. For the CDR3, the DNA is TGTGCCAGCAGCCCCCGGCGGCAGGGAAGTCAGCCCCAGCATTTT. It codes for CASSPRRQGSQPQHF.

This CDR3 is CASSLGTSGTYEQYF. CDR3 nucleotides: TGTGCCAGCTCACTGGGGACTAGCGGGACCTACGAGCAGTACTTC. The V gene is TRBV18, the J gene TRBJ2-5; 13 bases are shared with TRBD2. The end of the DNA aligns better with TRBJ2-7, so the J call may be wrong. From germline, CDR1 is KGHSH and CDR2 LQKENI. The CDR3 loop spans 15 amino acids.

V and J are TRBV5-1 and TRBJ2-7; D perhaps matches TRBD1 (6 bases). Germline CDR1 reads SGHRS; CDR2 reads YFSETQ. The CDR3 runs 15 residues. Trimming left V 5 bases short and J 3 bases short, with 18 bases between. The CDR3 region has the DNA TGCGCCAGCAGGTACCACCAGGGGTCCGACTACGAGCAGTACTTC. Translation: CASRYHQGSDYEQYF.

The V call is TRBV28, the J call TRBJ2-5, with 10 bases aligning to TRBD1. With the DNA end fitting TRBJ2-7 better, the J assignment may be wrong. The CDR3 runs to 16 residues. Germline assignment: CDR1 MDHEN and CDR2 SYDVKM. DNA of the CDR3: TGTGCCAGCAGTCCGAGGATGGGACAGGGGCCTTACGAGCAGTACTTC. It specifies CASSPRMGQGPYEQYF.